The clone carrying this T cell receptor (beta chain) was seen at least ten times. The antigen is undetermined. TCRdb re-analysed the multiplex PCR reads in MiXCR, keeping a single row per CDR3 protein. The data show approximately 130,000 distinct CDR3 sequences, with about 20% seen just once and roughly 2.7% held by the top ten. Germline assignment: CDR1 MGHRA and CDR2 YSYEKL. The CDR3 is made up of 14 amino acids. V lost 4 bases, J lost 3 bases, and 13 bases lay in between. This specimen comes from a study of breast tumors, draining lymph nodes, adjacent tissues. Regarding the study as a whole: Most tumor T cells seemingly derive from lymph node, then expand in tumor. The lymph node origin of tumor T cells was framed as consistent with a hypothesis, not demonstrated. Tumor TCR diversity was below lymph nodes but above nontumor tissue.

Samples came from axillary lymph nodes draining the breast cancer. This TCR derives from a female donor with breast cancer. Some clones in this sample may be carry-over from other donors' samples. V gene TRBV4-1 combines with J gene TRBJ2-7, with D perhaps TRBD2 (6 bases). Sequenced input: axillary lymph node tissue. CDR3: CASSPTGLSYEQYF. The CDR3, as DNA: TGCGCCAGCAGCCCTACTGGACTAAGCTACGAGCAGTACTTC.